This T cell receptor (beta chain) was sequenced during a study of T cell repertoires in cytomegalovirus infection. Across the study: Both recently identified HLA-C-restricted and well-studied HLA-B-restricted CMV epitopes were used in the study.

This clonotype was observed a handful of times. Its matching antigen is unknown. Overall study results and limits: Cumulated frequencies of public TCR beta families served to identify carriers of CMV plus the relevant HLA.

The V end lost 10 bases, the J end lost 9 bases, and 16 bases lay between the germline ends. In germline, CDR1 is WSHSY, CDR2 SAAADI. The CDR3 covers 13 residues. Via MiXCR, TCRdb re-called the reads, giving one row per CDR3 protein. This sample has 800,000 to 950,000 distinct CDR3 sequences, with approximately 30% found just once. The source material was cultured CD8+ T cells from PBMCs, sampled from culture after CMV antigen stimulation. This sequence joins TRBV10-2 and TRBJ1-6; D ambiguous. This receptor was identified in a human donor in good health (CMV status not recorded). Some clones in this sample may be carry-over from other donors' samples. CDR3: CATREGRGSPLHF. The CDR3 DNA is TGCGCCACCAGAGAGGGTCGTGGTTCACCCCTCCACTTT.